Included here is one TCR beta chain sequence, with context. Its matching antigen is unknown. Coverage ceases 3 residues before the CDR3 finishes, and the germline J gene fills in the end. Each participant carried one incident cervical HPV16 infection only. CDR1 is SGHRS, CDR2 YFSETQ, per germline. CDR3 size: 15 residues. The trim removed 4 bases at V and 5 bases at J, leaving 7 bases unmatched. The data derive from a study of T cells in women clearing cervical HPV infection. Study information: No precancer developed; the control's incident HPV16 infection cleared within 12 months. Study findings and constraints: Repertoire richness, not evenness, was significantly elevated in CIN3+ cases versus controls.

TCRdb's table, derived via immunoSEQ multiplex PCR, lists solely in-frame clones and lacks some. Its listing shows 40,000 or so clones. The V and J genes are TRBV5-1 and TRBJ2-7; 12 bases are a match to TRBD2. The clonotype originates from a woman aged 18 to 75 with a cervical HPV16 infection that either progressed to CIN3+ or cleared (not recorded which). The sequenced sample consisted of blood buffy coat. CDR3 DNA (partial): TGCGCCAGCAGCGTACTAGCGGGAGGCCAGAACGAG. Protein product: CASSVLAGGQNE. The whole CDR3 protein is CASSVLAGGQNEQYF.